This paragraph covers one T cell receptor beta chain sequence. Its antigen is unknown. The junction differs from germline at one of its ends, possibly a read error. This entry is derived from a study of T cell responses to AZD1222 COVID-19 vaccine. The study, taken as a whole, reports: White British people made up most donors, females outnumbered males, and clonal diversity was possibly underestimated.

Data came from immunoSEQ multiplex PCR; TCRdb stores just in-frame clones and leaves some out. This repertoire shows just over 60,000 clones, approximately 80% found once; its top ten account for 11% to 15%. The source material was peripheral blood, sampled on day 0 of AZD1222 vaccination. This clonotype was obtained from an adult in good health.

CDR3 sequence: CASSQEVRGQALNF. Written as DNA, the CDR3 is TGTGCCAGCAGCCAAGAGGTCCGCGGTCAGGCCCTGAACTTC. This chain uses TRBV3-1 (or the pseudogene TRBV3-2) with TRBJ2-7, with D unresolved. The length of the CDR3 is 14 residues. The germline V gene has CDR1 LGHDT and CDR2 YNNKEL (reference sequence).